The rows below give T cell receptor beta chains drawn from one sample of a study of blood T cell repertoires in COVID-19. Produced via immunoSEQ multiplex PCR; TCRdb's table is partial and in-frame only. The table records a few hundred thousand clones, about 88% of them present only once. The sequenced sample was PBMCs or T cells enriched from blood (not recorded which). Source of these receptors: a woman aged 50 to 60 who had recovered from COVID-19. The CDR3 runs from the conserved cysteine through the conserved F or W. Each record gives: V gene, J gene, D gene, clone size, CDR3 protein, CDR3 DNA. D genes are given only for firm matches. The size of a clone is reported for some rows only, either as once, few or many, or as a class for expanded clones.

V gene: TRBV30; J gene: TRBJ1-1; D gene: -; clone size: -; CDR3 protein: CAWSWRIRAKNTEAFF; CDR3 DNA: TGTGCCTGGAGTTGGCGCATCAGGGCGAAGAACACTGAAGCTTTCTTT
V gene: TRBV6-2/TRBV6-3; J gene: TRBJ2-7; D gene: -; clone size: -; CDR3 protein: CASSVGGASYEQYF; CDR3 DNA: TGTGCCAGCAGTGTTGGGGGCGCTTCCTACGAGCAGTACTTC
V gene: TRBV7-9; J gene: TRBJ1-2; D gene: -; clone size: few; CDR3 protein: CASSLGVDWGYGYTF; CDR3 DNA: TGTGCCAGCAGCTTAGGGGTGGACTGGGGCTATGGCTACACCTTC
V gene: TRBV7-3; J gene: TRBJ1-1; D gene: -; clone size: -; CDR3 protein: CASSLQGTNTEAFF; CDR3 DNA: TGTGCCAGCAGCCTGCAGGGAACGAACACTGAAGCTTTCTTT
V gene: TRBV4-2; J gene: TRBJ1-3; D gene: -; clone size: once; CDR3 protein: CASSQDEGAGNTIYF; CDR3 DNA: TGTGCCAGCAGCCAAGATGAGGGGGCTGGAAACACCATATATTTT
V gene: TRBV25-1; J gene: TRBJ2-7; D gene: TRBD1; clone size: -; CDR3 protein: CASSDPSSGTEYEQYF; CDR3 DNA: TGTGCCAGCAGTGATCCCTCATCCGGGACAGAATACGAGCAGTACTTC
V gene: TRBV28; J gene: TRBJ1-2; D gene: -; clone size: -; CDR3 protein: CASSPGNNYGYTF; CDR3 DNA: TGTGCCAGCAGCCCCGGGAATAACTATGGCTACACCTTC
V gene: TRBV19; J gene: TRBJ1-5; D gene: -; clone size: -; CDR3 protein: CAPNRGPTITEPNQPQHF; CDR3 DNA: TGTGCCCCTAATCGTGGGCCCACCATTACAGAGCCCAATCAGCCCCAGCATTTT
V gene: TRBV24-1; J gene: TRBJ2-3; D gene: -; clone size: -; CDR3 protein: CATSPTDGSTDTQYF; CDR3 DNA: TGTGCCACCAGCCCCACAGATGGGAGCACAGATACGCAGTATTTT
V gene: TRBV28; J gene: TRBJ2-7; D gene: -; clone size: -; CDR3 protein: CASSLFNEQYF; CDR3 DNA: TGTGCCAGCAGTTTATTCAACGAGCAGTACTTC
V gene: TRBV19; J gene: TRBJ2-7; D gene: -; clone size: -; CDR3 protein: CASSIEQGFDEQYF; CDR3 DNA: TGTGCCAGTAGTATAGAGCAGGGGTTCGACGAGCAGTACTTC
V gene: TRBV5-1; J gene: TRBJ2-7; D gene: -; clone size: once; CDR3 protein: CASSLTKIAEGRFYEQYF; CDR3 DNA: TGCGCCAGCAGCTTGACGAAGATAGCGGAGGGGAGGTTCTACGAGCAGTACTTC
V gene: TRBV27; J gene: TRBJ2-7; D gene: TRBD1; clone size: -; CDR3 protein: CASRPQLWTGIHEQYF; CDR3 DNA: TGTGCCAGCAGACCTCAGCTCTGGACAGGGATCCACGAACAGTACTTC
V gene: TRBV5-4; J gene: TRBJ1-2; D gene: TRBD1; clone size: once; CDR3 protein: CASRTLDRGRWGYTF; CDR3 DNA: TGTGCCAGCAGAACCCTAGACAGGGGGCGTTGGGGCTACACCTTC